This T cell receptor beta chain was identified in a study of STAT5B mutations in CD4+ large granular lymphocyte leukemia. A remark on this clone: Antigen: not known.

The germline gives CDR1 WNHNN, CDR2 SYGVQD (reference sequence). The CDR3 length is 14 residues. The ends lost 6 bases at V and 3 bases at J; junction bases unmatched: 4. Findings and caveats of the study: Without putative leukemic clones, patient CD4-sorted repertoires remained more clonal than healthy CD4+ repertoires. Compared with healthy controls (2/35), patient top clones favored TRBV06 (8/27). Without HLA matching, higher CD4+ than CD8+ T-LGLL clonality could reflect small sample size.

Clones were read by immunoSEQ multiplex PCR, and TCRdb kept only the in-frame ones, dropping some. The sample lists 35,000 or so clones, less than 70% occurring once. The receptor was isolated from a human donor in good health. The chain employs TRBV10-1 and TRBJ2-1, with 8 bases matching TRBD2. The source material was CD4+ T cells from blood buffy coats. The CDR3 protein is CASSPGGVYNEQFF. The CDR3 nucleotides read TGCGCCAGCAGCCCGGGGGGGGTCTACAATGAGCAGTTCTTC.